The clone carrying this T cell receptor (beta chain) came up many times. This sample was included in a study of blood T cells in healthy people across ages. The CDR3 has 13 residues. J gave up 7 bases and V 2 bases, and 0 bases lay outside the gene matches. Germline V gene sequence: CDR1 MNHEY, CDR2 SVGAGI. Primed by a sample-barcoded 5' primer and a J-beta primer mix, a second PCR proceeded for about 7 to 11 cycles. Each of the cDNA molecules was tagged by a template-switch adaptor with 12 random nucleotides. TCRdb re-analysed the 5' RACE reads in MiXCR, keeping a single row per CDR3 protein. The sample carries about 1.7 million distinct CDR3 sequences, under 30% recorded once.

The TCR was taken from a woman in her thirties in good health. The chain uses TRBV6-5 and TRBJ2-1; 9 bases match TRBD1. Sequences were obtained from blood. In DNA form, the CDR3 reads TGTGCCAGCAGTTACGACAGGGGGAATGAGCAGTTCTTC. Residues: CASSYDRGNEQFF.